This T cell receptor beta chain was sequenced in a study of T cell repertoires in cytomegalovirus infection. As for the study in general: Matching HLA type and CMV infection were both indicated by public TCR beta signatures. Study results and limitations: HLA-C-restricted, CMV-specific TCR beta clonotypes were dominant ex vivo. Carriers of CMV plus the relevant HLA were identified by cumulative public TCR beta family frequency.

This clonotype was picked up one time. Its specificity is unknown. Germline V gene lookup returns CDR1 MGHRA and CDR2 YSYEKL. The CDR3 loop spans 15 amino acids. The V gene lost 4 bases and the J gene lost 0 bases, with 9 bases spanning the gap. TCRdb re-derived calls from the reads in MiXCR, one entry per CDR3 protein. The sample has approximately 500,000 distinct CDR3 sequences, 16% seen once. This receptor was obtained from a human donor in good health (CMV status not recorded). Some clones in this sample may be carry-over from other donors' samples. The chain is built from TRBV4-1 and TRBJ1-4; no reliable D call. Source material: CD8+ T cells from PBMCs. CDR3 residues: CASSPQGSTNEKLFF. CDR3 bases: TGCGCCAGCAGCCCGCAAGGCTCAACTAATGAAAAACTGTTTTTT.